What follows are 32 T cell receptor beta chains derived from one specimen sequenced in a study of shared clonotypes between healthy human individuals. Sequenced by immunoSEQ multiplex PCR; TCRdb stores in-frame clones only, minus some. The table records some 630,000 clones, about 78% of them present only once. The sequenced material came from memory CD4+ T cells sorted from blood. The subset: CD45RA-negative fraction. All receptors derive from a woman aged 25 to 45 in good health.

The table lists this clone with a few counts. The gene calls are TRBV4-2 and TRBJ1-3, with TRBD1 identical over 8 bases. Trimming removed 5 bases from V and 2 bases from J; junction bases left unmatched: 11. The CDR3 has 17 residues. Germline lookup yields CDR1 LGHNA and CDR2 YNFKEQ. The CDR3 coding sequence is TGTGCCAGCAGCTTGGTTGCAGGGGGCTCCCCTGGAAACACCATATATTTT. Its translation: CASSLVAGGSPGNTIYF.

The J gene is TRBJ2-7, the V gene TRBV30, with D possibly TRBD1 on 7 matching bases. Trimming cost V 2 bases and J 10 bases, with 15 bases left between them. This CDR3 comprises 12 residues. The germline V gene encodes CDR1 GTSNPN and CDR2 SVGIG (reference sequence). The CDR3 region has the DNA TGTGCCTGGAGTACCCCGGGGGACAGACAGTACTTC. Its protein is CAWSTPGDRQYF.

This clone was detected only once. V gene TRBV10-3 combines with J gene TRBJ2-7, with D tentatively TRBD1 (5 bases). This CDR3 region has 18 residues. Trimming pared 6 bases from V and 1 base from J, leaving 25 bases between. Germline CDR1 reads ENHRY; CDR2 reads SYGVKD. For the CDR3, the DNA is TGTGCCATCAGCAATAAACTCCTGACAGACGCGTTATCCTACGAGCAGTACTTC. The encoded protein is CAISNKLLTDALSYEQYF.

CDR3 region: CASSYGPGANVLTF. Here the CDR3 DNA reads TGTGCCAGCAGTTACGGGCCTGGGGCCAACGTCCTGACTTTC. The chain combines TRBV6-5 with TRBJ2-6; D not certain. Looked up from germline, CDR1 is MNHEY and CDR2 is SVGAGI. This CDR3 has 14 amino acids. V was trimmed by 2 bases and J by 2 bases, leaving 4 bases between them.

This clone was counted once. The V and J genes are TRBV13 and TRBJ2-3; 7 bases agree with TRBD2. Germline CDR1 reads PRHDT; CDR2 reads FYEKMQ (reference sequence). The CDR3 has 18 residues. The trim removed 2 bases at V and 1 base at J, leaving 12 bases unmatched. The CDR3 protein is CASSLPPSGLRRTDTQYF. The CDR3 DNA reads as TGTGCCAGCAGCTTACCCCCTAGCGGACTTCGGCGCACAGATACGCAGTATTTT.

The chain joins TRBV19 to TRBJ2-2; the match to TRBD2 covers 7 bases. This CDR3 is 13 amino acids long. Germline lookup yields CDR1 LNHDA and CDR2 SQIVND (reference sequence). The junction had 4 bases not matched to a gene; V was cut back by 5 bases and J by 7 bases. CDR3 DNA sequence: TGTGCCAGTAGTGCCGGACTAGGCGGGGAGCTGTTTTTT. The encoded protein is CASSAGLGGELFF. The entire variable domain, with the rest obtained from reference TRBV19 and TRBJ2-2, is as follows: DGGITQSPKYLFRKEGQNVTLSCEQNLNHDAMYWYRQDPGQGLRLIYYSQIVNDFQKGDIAEGYSVSREKKESFPLTVTSAQKNPTAFYLCASSAGLGGELFFGEGSRLTVL.

V and J are TRBV28 and TRBJ2-7; TRBD1 aligns across 8 bases. V shed 9 bases and J 7 bases; nucleotides not matched to a gene: 11. CDR3 length equals 13 residues. Germline CDR1 and CDR2: MDHEN and SYDVKM. The CDR3 bases are TGTGCCAGTAGACAGGGGATCTTGCGGGAGCAGTACTTC. Translating it yields CASRQGILREQYF.

The chain recombines TRBV6-6 with TRBJ2-2; D call uncertain. V lost 0 bases and J lost 4, with 12 bases in between. This CDR3 comprises 16 residues. Germline V gives CDR1 MNHNY, CDR2 SVGAGI (reference sequence). The CDR3 DNA sequence: TGTGCCAGCAGTTACTCAACCCCGATTGGCACCGGGGAGCTGTTTTTT. Residues: CASSYSTPIGTGELFF.

The rearrangement uses TRBV27 and TRBJ2-1; unclear D gene. V was clipped by 0 bases and J by 3 bases, with 12 bases between them. Germline-derived CDR1 and CDR2 are MNHEY and SMNVEV (reference sequence). CDR3 length equals 16 residues. CDR3 DNA: TGTGCCAGCAGTTTATCGGGCGGAATTCTCTACAATGAGCAGTTCTTC. This translates into CASSLSGGILYNEQFF.

This clone was seen only a few times. The chain joins TRBV5-1 to TRBJ2-7; no firm D call. V was pared by 0 bases and J by 5 bases, with 15 bases between. Germline loops: CDR1 SGHRS, CDR2 YFSETQ. CDR3 length: 15 residues. The CDR3 DNA reads as TGCGCCAGCAGCTTGGAGCAAGTCCTTCCGAACGAGCAGTACTTC. It specifies CASSLEQVLPNEQYF.

The chain is built from TRBV29-1 and TRBJ1-2; D uncertain. V was cut by 0 bases and J by 8 bases, with 16 bases left in between. This CDR3 is built from 14 residues. Germline V gene sequence: CDR1 SQVTM, CDR2 ANQGSEA. CDR3 region: CSVEDRAGLAGYTF. The CDR3 coding sequence is TGCAGCGTTGAAGATCGGGCGGGTCTCGCGGGCTACACCTTC.

V usage is TRBV28 and J usage is TRBJ2-1; 9 nucleotides agree with TRBD2. This CDR3 comprises 15 residues. Trimming cost V 7 bases and J 2 bases; bases outside gene matches: 6. Germline V gene lookup returns CDR1 MDHEN and CDR2 SYDVKM. CDR3 bases: TGTGCCAGCAAAACCGGGACTAGCCCCTACAATGAGCAGTTCTTC. Its translation is CASKTGTSPYNEQFF.

The chain carries TRBV5-5 and TRBJ2-1, with TRBD2 identical over 9 bases. The V and J ends lost 0 bases and 4 bases, in that order; junction bases with no gene match: 2. Germline V lookup: CDR1 SGHKS, CDR2 YYEKEE (reference sequence). The CDR3 covers 15 residues. The CDR3 is CASSLGTSVYNEQFF. CDR3 in DNA: TGTGCCAGCAGCTTGGGGACTAGCGTGTACAATGAGCAGTTCTTC.

The CDR3 region is CASRRGPDNEQFF. The DNA for the CDR3 is TGTGCCAGCAGGAGGGGGCCCGACAATGAGCAGTTCTTC. This chain links TRBV7-3 with TRBJ2-1; TRBD1 aligns across 7 bases. Germline-derived CDR1 and CDR2 are SGHTA and FQGTGA. The junction had 4 bases not matched to a gene; V was cut back by 6 bases and J by 5 bases. This CDR3 region has 13 residues.

The chain carries TRBV7-9 and TRBJ2-7, with TRBD2 matching over 12 bases. This CDR3 spans 15 amino acids. Germline V lookup: CDR1 SEHNR, CDR2 FQNEAQ (reference sequence). The V and J ends lost 5 bases and 4 bases, in that order; junction bases with no gene match: 6. The CDR3 DNA is TGTGCCAGCAGCCGCCCACTAGCGGGGGGATACGAGCAGTACTTC. Protein sequence: CASSRPLAGGYEQYF.

This clone occurred once. The gene calls are TRBV19 and TRBJ1-1; no reliable D call. Trimming left V 7 bases short and J 1 base short, with 16 bases between. CDR1 is LNHDA, CDR2 SQIVND, per germline (reference sequence). This CDR3 is built from 15 residues. CDR3 DNA: TGTGCCAGTACCCAAGAGAGGGTCTGGAACACTGAAGCTTTCTTT. This sequence encodes CASTQERVWNTEAFF.

V and J are TRBV5-1 and TRBJ2-2; 11 nucleotides agree with TRBD2. V shed 1 base, J shed 5 bases, and the junction held 1 base outside the gene matches. CDR1 and CDR2 (germline): SGHRS, YFSETQ. The CDR3 runs to 15 residues. The CDR3 DNA follows: TGCGCCAGCAGCTTGACTAGCGGGAGAACCGGGGAGCTGTTTTTT. Protein: CASSLTSGRTGELFF.

This sequence joins TRBV30 and TRBJ1-2; no clear D. The length of the CDR3 is 14 residues. The germline V and J ends were trimmed by 2 bases and 0 bases, with 10 bases remaining between them. The germline V gene has CDR1 GTSNPN and CDR2 SVGIG (reference sequence). The CDR3 DNA is TGTGCCTGGAGTTCTTTTGGGGCTAACTATGGCTACACCTTC. Translation: CAWSSFGANYGYTF.

This clone was counted ten times or more. The rearrangement links TRBV7-6 to TRBJ2-1; TRBD2 agrees at 7 bases. This CDR3 comprises 17 residues. J gave up 4 bases and V 5 bases, and 14 bases lay outside the gene matches. Germline CDR1 and CDR2: SGHVS and FNYEAQ. The CDR3 DNA follows: TGTGCCAGCAGCCCCAGGCCCCCTAGCGGAGATTACAATGAGCAGTTCTTC. As protein: CASSPRPPSGDYNEQFF.

The V gene is TRBV5-1, the J gene TRBJ2-7, with D perhaps matching TRBD1 (5 bases). Trimming shortened V by 4 bases and J by 0 bases, and 8 bases separated the two germline ends. Germline V gene lookup returns CDR1 SGHRS and CDR2 YFSETQ. The CDR3 length is 13 residues. The CDR3 DNA sequence: TGCGCCAGCAGCCCGACAGTCTCCTACGAGCAGTACTTC. Residues: CASSPTVSYEQYF.

This rearrangement joins TRBV5-4 to TRBJ2-7; 11 positions match TRBD2. V shed 3 bases and J 0 bases; nucleotides not matched to a gene: 5. Per the germline V gene, CDR1 is SGHNT and CDR2 is YYREEE (reference sequence). The CDR3 is 16 residues long. For the CDR3, the DNA is TGTGCCAGCAGCTCTAGCGGGAGGAAGAGCTCCTACGAGCAGTACTTC. Encoded protein: CASSSSGRKSSYEQYF.

The CDR3 here is CSVRGSSYEQYF. Written as DNA, the CDR3 is TGCAGCGTTCGGGGGTCCTCCTACGAGCAGTACTTC. This chain links TRBV29-1 with TRBJ2-7; D possibly corresponds to TRBD2 (6 bases). Trimming left V 5 bases short and J 0 bases short, with 8 bases between. The CDR3 is 12 amino acids. Germline V gene lookup returns CDR1 SQVTM and CDR2 ANQGSEA.

The chain couples TRBV27 to TRBJ2-1, with D perhaps TRBD2 (6 bases). The CDR3 loop spans 17 amino acids. Between the trimmed V and J ends, which lost 2 bases and 2 bases, there was a span of 16 bases. Germline V gives CDR1 MNHEY, CDR2 SMNVEV (reference sequence). Written as DNA, the CDR3 is TGTGCCAGCAGTTTAAGAAACCGGGACTTGACCTACAATGAGCAGTTCTTC. The encoded protein is CASSLRNRDLTYNEQFF.

This clone was observed a single time. This rearrangement joins TRBV6-5 to TRBJ2-7; 12 nucleotides match TRBD2. CDR3 length: 16 amino acids. J was trimmed by 2 bases and V by 4 bases; bases with no gene match: 6. CDR1 is MNHEY, CDR2 SVGAGI, per germline. The CDR3 protein is CASSWTSGVTPYEQYF. CDR3 nucleotide sequence: TGTGCCAGCAGTTGGACTAGCGGGGTTACACCCTACGAGCAGTACTTC.

This rearrangement joins TRBV27 to TRBJ2-7; TRBD1 aligns across 8 bases. The CDR3 spans 14 residues. The V segment lost 5 bases and the J segment 4 bases; nucleotides outside the gene matches: 7. Per the germline V gene, CDR1 is MNHEY and CDR2 is SMNVEV (reference sequence). The CDR3 bases are TGTGCCAGCAGTCCCTGGGACAGGCAGTACGAGCAGTACTTC. Translation gives CASSPWDRQYEQYF.

The chain combines TRBV5-1 with TRBJ2-7; 9 bases are a match to TRBD1. The germline V gene encodes CDR1 SGHRS and CDR2 YFSETQ. The V and J ends lost 4 bases and 6 bases, in that order; junction bases with no gene match: 8. The CDR3 spans 14 residues. The CDR3 DNA reads TGCGCCAGCAGCAGCCGGGACAGGGTGCTCGAGCAGTACTTC. Translation gives CASSSRDRVLEQYF.

This chain joins TRBV5-1 and TRBJ2-7, with D perhaps matching TRBD2 (5 bases). V was shortened by 1 base and J by 3 bases, with 8 bases between the two germline ends. The germline V gene has CDR1 SGHRS and CDR2 YFSETQ. The CDR3 is made up of 13 amino acids. The CDR3: CASSLSRDYEQYF. The CDR3 nucleotides read TGCGCCAGCAGCTTGAGCCGGGACTACGAGCAGTACTTC.

The chain couples TRBV25-1 to TRBJ1-5; D is ambiguous. The germline V and J ends were trimmed by 1 base and 4 bases, with 5 bases remaining between them. This CDR3 spans 13 amino acids. CDR1 is MGHDK and CDR2 is SYGVNS in the germline V gene. The CDR3 nucleotides read TGTGCCAGCAGTGAATTCGGAAATCAGCCCCAGCATTTT. Encoded protein: CASSEFGNQPQHF.

This clone has only a few counts. This CDR3 is also generated by other DNA sequences in the sample. The gene calls are TRBV5-1 and TRBJ2-2; the D gene is possibly TRBD1 (5 bases). CDR1 SGHRS and CDR2 YFSETQ come from the germline V gene. V lost 0 bases and J 6 bases, leaving 9 bases between the germline ends. The length of the CDR3 is 14 residues. CDR3 DNA: TGCGCCAGCAGCTTGGCTACAGGTCCCGGGGAGCTGTTTTTT. Protein sequence: CASSLATGPGELFF. Full variable domain (outside the CDR3, taken from reference TRBV5-1 and TRBJ2-2): KAGVTQTPRYLIKTRGQQVTLSCSPISGHRSVSWYQQTPGQGLQFLFEYFSETQRNKGNFPGRFSGRQFSNSRSEMNVSTLELGDSALYLCASSLATGPGELFFGEGSRLTVL.

This sequence joins TRBV5-1 and TRBJ2-7; possibly TRBD2 for D (6 bases). The CDR3 contains 16 residues. V was cut by 0 bases and J by 2 bases, with 15 bases left in between. Germline lookup yields CDR1 SGHRS and CDR2 YFSETQ. The CDR3: CASSLATGTGAYEQYF. The CDR3 nucleotides read TGCGCCAGCAGCTTGGCAACCGGGACTGGAGCCTACGAGCAGTACTTC.

This rearrangement joins TRBV27 to TRBJ1-2, with 7 positions matching TRBD1. The CDR3 totals 15 residues. The V segment lost 5 bases and the J segment 4 bases; nucleotides outside the gene matches: 10. The germline gives CDR1 MNHEY, CDR2 SMNVEV (reference sequence). For the CDR3, the DNA is TGTGCCAGCAGTCAAAAACAGGGGTTGGTCTATGGCTACACCTTC. Translating gives CASSQKQGLVYGYTF.

This chain joins TRBV28 and TRBJ1-5; TRBD1 is a possible D gene (6 bases). Trimming removed 2 bases from V and 11 bases from J, with 13 bases in between. CDR1 and CDR2 (germline): MDHEN, SYDVKM. The CDR3 runs 13 residues. The CDR3 sequence: CASSLLGPGAQHF. The CDR3 nucleotides are TGTGCCAGCAGTTTACTAGGGCCAGGGGCCCAGCATTTT.